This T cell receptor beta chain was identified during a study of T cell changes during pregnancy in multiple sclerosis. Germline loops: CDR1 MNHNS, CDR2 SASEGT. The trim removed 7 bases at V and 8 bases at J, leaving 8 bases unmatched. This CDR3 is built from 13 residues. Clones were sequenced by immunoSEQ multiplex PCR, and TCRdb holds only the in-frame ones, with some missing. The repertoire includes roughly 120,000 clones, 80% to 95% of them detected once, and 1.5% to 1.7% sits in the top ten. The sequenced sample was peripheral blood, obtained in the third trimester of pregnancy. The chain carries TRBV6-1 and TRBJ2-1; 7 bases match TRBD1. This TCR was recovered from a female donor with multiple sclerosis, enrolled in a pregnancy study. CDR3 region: CASIGTGAHEQFF. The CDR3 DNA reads TGTGCCAGCATCGGAACAGGGGCCCATGAGCAGTTCTTC.